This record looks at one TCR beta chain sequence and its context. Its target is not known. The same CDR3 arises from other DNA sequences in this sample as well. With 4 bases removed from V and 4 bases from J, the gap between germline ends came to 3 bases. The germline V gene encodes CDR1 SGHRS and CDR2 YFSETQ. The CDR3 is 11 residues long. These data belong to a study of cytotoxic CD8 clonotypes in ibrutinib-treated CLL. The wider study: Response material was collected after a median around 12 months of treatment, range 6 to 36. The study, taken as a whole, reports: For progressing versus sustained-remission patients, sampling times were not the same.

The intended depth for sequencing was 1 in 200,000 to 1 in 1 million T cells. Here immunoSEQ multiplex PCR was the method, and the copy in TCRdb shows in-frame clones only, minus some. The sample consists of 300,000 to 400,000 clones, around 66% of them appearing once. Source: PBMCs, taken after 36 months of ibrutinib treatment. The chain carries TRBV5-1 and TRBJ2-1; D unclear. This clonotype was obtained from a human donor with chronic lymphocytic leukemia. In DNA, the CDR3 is TGCGCCAGCAGCCTATACAATGAGCAGTTCTTC. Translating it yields CASSLYNEQFF.